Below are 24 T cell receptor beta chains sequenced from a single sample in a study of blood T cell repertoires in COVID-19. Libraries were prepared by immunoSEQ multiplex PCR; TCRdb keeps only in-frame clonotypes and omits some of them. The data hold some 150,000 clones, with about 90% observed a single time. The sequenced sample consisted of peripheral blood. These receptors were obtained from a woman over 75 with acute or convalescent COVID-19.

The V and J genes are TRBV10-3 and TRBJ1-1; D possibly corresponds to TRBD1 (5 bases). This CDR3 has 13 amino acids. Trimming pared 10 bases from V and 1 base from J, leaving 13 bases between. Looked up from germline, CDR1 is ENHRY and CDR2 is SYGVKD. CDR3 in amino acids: CATGGGENTEAFF. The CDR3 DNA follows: TGTGCCACGGGTGGAGGGGAGAACACTGAAGCTTTCTTT.

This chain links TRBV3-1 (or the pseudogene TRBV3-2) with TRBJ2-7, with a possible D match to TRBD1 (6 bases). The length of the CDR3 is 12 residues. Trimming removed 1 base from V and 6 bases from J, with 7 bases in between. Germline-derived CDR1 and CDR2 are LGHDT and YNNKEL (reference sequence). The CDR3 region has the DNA TGTGCCAGCAGCCAAGGACAGGCCGAGCAGTACTTC. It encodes CASSQGQAEQYF.

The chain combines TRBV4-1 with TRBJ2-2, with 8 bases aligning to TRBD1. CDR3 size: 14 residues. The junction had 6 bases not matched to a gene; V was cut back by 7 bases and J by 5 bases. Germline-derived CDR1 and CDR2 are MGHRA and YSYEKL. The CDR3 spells CASTPDRATGELFF. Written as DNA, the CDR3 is TGCGCCAGCACCCCGGACAGGGCGACCGGGGAGCTGTTTTTT.

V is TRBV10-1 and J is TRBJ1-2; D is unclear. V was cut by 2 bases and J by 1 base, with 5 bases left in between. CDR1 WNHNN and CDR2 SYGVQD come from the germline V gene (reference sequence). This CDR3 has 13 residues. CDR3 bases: TGCGCCAGCAGTGAGGATAGTAACTATGGCTACACCTTC. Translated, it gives CASSEDSNYGYTF.

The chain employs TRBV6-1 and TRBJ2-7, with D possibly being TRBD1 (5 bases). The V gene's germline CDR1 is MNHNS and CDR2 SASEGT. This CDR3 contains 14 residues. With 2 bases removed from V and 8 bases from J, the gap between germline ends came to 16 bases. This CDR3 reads CASSEPQSRQQQYF. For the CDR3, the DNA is TGTGCCAGCAGTGAACCCCAGTCAAGACAGCAGCAGTACTTC.

The CDR3 loop reads CASSQPGLAGGSSYNEQFF. CDR3 DNA: TGTGCCAGCAGCCAGCCGGGACTAGCGGGGGGCTCCTCCTACAATGAGCAGTTCTTC. The V and J genes are TRBV7-2 and TRBJ2-1, with 15 bases matching TRBD2. After removal of 5 bases from V and 0 bases from J, the junction contained 8 bases not matched to a gene. The germline V gene has CDR1 SGHTA and CDR2 FQGNSA. The CDR3 runs to 19 residues.

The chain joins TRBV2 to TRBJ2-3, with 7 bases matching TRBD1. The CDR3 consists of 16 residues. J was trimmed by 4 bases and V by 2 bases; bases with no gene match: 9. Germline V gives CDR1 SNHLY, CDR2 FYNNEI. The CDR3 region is CASSEIGAGGADTQYF. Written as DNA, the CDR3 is TGTGCCAGCAGTGAAATCGGGGCAGGGGGAGCAGATACGCAGTATTTT.

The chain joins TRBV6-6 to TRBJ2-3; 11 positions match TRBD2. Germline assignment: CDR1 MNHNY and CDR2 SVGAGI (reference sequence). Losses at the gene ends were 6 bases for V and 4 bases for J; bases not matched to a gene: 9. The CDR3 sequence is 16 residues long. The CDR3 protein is CASSRSGLADSDTQYF. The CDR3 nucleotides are TGTGCCAGCAGCCGTTCGGGACTAGCGGATTCAGATACGCAGTATTTT.

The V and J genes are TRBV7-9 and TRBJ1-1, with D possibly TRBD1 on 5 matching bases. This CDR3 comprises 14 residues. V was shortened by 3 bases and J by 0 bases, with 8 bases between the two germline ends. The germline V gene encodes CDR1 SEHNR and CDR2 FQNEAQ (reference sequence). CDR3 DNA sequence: TGTGCCAGCAGCTTTGGGGGGTTGAACACTGAAGCTTTCTTT. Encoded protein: CASSFGGLNTEAFF.

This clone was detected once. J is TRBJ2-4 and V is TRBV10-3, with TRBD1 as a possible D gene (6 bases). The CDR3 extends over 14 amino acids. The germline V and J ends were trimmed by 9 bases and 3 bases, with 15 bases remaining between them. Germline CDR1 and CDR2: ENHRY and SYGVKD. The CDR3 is CAMSEPGDKNIQYF. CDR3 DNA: TGTGCCATGTCGGAGCCAGGGGACAAAAACATTCAGTACTTC.

CDR3 loop: CASSMRGLNQPQHF. Here the CDR3 DNA reads TGTGCCAGTAGTATGAGGGGGTTAAATCAGCCCCAGCATTTT. The J gene is TRBJ1-5, the V gene TRBV19; possible D gene TRBD1, 6 bases. Trimming stripped 3 bases from V and 4 bases from J, with 10 bases between. The germline V gene encodes CDR1 LNHDA and CDR2 SQIVND (reference sequence). The CDR3 length is 14 residues.

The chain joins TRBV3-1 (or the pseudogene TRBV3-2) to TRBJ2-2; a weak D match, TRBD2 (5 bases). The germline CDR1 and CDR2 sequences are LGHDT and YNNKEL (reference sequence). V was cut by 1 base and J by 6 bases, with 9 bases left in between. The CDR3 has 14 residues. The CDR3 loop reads CASSQGGFAGELFF. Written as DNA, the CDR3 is TGTGCCAGCAGCCAAGGCGGGTTCGCCGGGGAGCTGTTTTTT.

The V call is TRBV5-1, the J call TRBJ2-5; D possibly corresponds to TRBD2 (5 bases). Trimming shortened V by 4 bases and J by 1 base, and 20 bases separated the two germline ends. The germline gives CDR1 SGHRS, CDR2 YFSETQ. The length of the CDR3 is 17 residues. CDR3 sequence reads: CASSPGSLEGSQETQYF. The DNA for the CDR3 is TGCGCCAGCAGCCCCGGGTCCCTTGAGGGCTCCCAAGAGACCCAGTACTTC.

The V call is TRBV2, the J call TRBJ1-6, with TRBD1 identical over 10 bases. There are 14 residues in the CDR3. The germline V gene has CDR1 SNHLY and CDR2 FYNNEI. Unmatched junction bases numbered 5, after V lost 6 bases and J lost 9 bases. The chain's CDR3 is CASSRGTGVSPLHF. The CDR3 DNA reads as TGTGCCAGCAGCCGAGGGACAGGGGTTTCACCCCTCCACTTT. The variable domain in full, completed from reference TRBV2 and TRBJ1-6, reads EPEVTQTPSHQVTQMGQEVILRCVPISNHLYFYWYRQILGQKVEFLVSFYNNEISEKSEIFDDQFSVERPDGSNFTLKIRSTKLEDSAMYFCASSRGTGVSPLHFGNGTRLTVT.

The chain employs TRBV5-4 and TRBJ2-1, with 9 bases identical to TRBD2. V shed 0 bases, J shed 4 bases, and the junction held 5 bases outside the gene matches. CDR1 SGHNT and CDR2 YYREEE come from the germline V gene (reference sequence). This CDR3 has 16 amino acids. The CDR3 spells CASSLDSGGPYNEQFF. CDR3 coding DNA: TGTGCCAGCAGCTTGGATAGCGGGGGACCGTACAATGAGCAGTTCTTC.

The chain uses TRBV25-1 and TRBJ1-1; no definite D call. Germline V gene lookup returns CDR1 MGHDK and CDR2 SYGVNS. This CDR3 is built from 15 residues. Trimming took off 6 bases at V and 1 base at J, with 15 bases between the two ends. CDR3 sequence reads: CASSSGGLGNTEAFF. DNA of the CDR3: TGTGCCAGCAGCTCGGGAGGGCTAGGGAACACTGAAGCTTTCTTT.

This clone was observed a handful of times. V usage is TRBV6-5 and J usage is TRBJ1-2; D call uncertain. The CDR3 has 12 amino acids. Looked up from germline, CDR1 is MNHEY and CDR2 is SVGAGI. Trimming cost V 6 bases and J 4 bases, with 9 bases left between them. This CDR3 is CASSPLRYGYTF. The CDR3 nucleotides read TGTGCCAGCAGCCCCCTCCGCTATGGCTACACCTTC.

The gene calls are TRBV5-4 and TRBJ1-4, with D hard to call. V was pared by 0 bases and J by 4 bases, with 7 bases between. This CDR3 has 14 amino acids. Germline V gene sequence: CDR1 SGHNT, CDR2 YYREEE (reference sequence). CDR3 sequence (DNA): TGTGCCAGCAGCTTGGACAGCTTTAATGAAAAACTGTTTTTT. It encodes CASSLDSFNEKLFF.

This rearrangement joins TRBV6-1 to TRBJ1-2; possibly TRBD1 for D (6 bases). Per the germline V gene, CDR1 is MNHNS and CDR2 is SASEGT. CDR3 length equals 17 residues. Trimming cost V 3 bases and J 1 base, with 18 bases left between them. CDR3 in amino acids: CASSDKDRTLINYGYTF. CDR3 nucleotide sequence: TGTGCCAGCAGTGACAAGGACAGAACACTCATTAACTATGGCTACACCTTC.

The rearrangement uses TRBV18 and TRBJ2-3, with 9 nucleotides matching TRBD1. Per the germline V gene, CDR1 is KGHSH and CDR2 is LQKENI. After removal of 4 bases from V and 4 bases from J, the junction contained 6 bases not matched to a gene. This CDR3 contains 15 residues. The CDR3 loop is CASSLDRGSADTQYF. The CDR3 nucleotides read TGTGCCAGCTCACTTGACAGGGGGTCGGCAGATACGCAGTATTTT.

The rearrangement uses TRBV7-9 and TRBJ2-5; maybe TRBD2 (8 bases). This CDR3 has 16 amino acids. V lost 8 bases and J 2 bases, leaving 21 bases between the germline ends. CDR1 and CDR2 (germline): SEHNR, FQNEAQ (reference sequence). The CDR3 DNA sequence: TGTGCCAGCTCGGGAGGGGGCGGTTCGGGTCAAGAGACCCAGTACTTC. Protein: CASSGGGGSGQETQYF. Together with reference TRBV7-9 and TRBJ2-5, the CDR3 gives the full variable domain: DTGVSQNPRHKITKRGQNVTFRCDPISEHNRLYWYRQTLGQGPEFLTYFQNEAQLEKSRLLSDRFSAERPKGSFSTLEIQRTEQGDSAMYLCASSGGGGSGQETQYFGPGTRLLVL.

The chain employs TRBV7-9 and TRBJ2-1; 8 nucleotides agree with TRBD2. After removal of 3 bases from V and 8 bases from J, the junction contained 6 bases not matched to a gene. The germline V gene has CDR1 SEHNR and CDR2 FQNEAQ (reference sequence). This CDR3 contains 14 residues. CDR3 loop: CASSFPGGPHEQFF. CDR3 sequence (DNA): TGTGCCAGCAGCTTTCCGGGGGGGCCTCATGAGCAGTTCTTC.

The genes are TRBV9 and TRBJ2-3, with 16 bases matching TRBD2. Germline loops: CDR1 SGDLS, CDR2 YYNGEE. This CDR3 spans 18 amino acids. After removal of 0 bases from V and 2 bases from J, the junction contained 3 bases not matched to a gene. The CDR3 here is CASSVVGTSGGATDTQYF. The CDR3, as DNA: TGTGCCAGCAGCGTAGTGGGGACTAGCGGGGGGGCCACAGATACGCAGTATTTT.

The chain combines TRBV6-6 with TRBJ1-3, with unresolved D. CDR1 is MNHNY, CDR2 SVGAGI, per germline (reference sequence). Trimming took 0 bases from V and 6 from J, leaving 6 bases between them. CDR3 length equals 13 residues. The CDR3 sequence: CASSYSRENTIYF. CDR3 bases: TGTGCCAGCAGTTACTCGAGGGAAAACACCATATATTTT.